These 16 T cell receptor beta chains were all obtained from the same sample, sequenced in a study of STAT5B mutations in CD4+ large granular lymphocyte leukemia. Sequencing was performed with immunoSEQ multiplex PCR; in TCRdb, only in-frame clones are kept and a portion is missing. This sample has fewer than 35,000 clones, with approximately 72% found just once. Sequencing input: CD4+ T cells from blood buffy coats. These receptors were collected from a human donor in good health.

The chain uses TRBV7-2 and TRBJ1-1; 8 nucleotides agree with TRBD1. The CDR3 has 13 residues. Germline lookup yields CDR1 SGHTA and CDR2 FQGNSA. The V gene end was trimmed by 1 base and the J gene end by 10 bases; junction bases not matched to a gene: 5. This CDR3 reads CASSLDTGGGAFF. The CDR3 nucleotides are TGTGCCAGCAGCTTAGATACAGGGGGGGGAGCTTTCTTT.

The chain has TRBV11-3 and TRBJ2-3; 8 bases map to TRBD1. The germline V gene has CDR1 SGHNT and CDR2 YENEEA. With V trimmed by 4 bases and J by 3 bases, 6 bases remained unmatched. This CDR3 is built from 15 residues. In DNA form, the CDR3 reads TGTGCCAGCAGCTCTGGACAGGGATCGACAGATACGCAGTATTTT. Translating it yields CASSSGQGSTDTQYF.

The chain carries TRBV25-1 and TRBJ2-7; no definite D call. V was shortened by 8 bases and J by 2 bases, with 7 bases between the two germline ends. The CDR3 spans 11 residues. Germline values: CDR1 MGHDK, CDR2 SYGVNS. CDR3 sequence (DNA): TGTGCCAGCGGCGGCGCCTACGAGCAGTACTTC. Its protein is CASGGAYEQYF.

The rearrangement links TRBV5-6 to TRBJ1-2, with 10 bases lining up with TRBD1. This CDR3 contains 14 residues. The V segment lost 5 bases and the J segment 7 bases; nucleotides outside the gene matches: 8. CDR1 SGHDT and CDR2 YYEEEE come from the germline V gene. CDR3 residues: CASRRDRGRGGYTF. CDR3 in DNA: TGTGCCAGCAGGCGGGACAGGGGACGCGGTGGCTACACCTTC.

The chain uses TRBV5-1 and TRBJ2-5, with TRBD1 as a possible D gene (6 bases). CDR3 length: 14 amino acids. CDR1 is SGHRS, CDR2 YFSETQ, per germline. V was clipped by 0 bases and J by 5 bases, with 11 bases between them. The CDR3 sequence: CASSLEGVRETQYF. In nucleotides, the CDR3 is TGCGCCAGCAGCTTGGAGGGGGTGAGGGAGACCCAGTACTTC.

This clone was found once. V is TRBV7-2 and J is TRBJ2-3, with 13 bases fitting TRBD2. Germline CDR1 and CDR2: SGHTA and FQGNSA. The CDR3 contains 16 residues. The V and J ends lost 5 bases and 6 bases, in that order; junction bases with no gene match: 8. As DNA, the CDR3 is TGTGCCAGCAGCCGCCAACTAGCGGGGGGGCCGGATACGCAGTATTTT. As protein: CASSRQLAGGPDTQYF. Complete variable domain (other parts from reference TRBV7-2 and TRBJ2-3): GAGVSQSPSNKVTEKGKDVELRCDPISGHTALYWYRQSLGQGLEFLIYFQGNSAPDKSGLPSDRFSAERTGGSVSTLTIQRTQQEDSAVYLCASSRQLAGGPDTQYFGPGTRLTVL.

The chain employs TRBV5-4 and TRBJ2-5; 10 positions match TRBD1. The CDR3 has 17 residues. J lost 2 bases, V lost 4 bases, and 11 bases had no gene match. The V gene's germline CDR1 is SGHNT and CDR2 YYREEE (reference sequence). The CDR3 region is CASSPNVGQGLQETQYF. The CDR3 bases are TGTGCCAGCAGCCCCAACGTGGGACAGGGGTTACAAGAGACCCAGTACTTC. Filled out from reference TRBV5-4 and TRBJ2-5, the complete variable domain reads ETGVTQSPTHLIKTRGQQVTLRCSSQSGHNTVSWYQQALGQGPQFIFQYYREEENGRGNFPPRFSGLQFPNYSSELNVNALELDDSALYLCASSPNVGQGLQETQYFGPGTRLLVL.

CDR3 loop: CASSIDAGGAQHF. The CDR3 region has the DNA TGTGCCAGCAGCATCGACGCCGGTGGGGCCCAGCATTTT. The rearrangement uses TRBV7-9 and TRBJ1-5; D is unresolved. Germline CDR1 and CDR2: SEHNR and FQNEAQ (reference sequence). The V end was cut by 5 bases, the J end by 11 bases, with 16 bases between. The CDR3 has 13 amino acids.

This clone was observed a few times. The CDR3 sequence: CASSSFDTQYF. The DNA of the CDR3 is TGTGCCAGCAGCTCTTTCGATACGCAGTATTTT. This rearrangement joins TRBV5-6 to TRBJ2-3; D gene ambiguous. Germline V gives CDR1 SGHDT, CDR2 YYEEEE. Trimming took off 3 bases at V and 6 bases at J, with 5 bases between the two ends. The CDR3 totals 11 residues.

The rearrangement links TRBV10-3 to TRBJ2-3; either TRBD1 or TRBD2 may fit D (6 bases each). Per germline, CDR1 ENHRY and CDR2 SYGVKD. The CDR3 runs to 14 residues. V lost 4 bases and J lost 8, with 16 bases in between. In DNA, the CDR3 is TGTGCCATCAGTGCAGATGGGGGGCGGGTTACGCAGTATTTT. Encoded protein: CAISADGGRVTQYF.

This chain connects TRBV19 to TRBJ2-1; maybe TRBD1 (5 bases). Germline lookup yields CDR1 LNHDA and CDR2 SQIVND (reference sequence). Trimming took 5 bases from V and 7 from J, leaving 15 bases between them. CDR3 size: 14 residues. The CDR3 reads CASSQGRQSNEQFF. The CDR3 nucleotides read TGTGCCAGTAGTCAAGGCCGACAGTCTAATGAGCAGTTCTTC.

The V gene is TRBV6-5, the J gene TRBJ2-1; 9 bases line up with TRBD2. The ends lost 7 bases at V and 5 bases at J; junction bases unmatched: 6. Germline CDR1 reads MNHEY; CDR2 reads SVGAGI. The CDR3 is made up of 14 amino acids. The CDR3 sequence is CASKPGLADNEQFF. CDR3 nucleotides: TGTGCCAGCAAGCCGGGACTAGCTGACAATGAGCAGTTCTTC.

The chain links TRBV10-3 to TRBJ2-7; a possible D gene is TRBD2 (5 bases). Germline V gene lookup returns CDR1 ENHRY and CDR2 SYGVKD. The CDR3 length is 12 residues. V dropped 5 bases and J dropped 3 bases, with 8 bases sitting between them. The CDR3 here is CAISPGNYEQYF. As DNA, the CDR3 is TGTGCCATCAGTCCGGGGAACTACGAGCAGTACTTC.

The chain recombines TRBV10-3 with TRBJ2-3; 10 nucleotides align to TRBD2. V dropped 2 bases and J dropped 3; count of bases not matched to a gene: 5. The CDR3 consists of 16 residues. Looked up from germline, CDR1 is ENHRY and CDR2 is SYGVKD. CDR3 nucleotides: TGTGCCATCAGTGAGCCAAGCGGGAGGGATACAGATACGCAGTATTTT. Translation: CAISEPSGRDTDTQYF.

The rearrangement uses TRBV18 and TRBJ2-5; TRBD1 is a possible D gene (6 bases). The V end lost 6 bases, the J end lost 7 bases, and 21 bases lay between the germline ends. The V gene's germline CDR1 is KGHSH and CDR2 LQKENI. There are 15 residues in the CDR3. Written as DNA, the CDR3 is TGTGCCAGCTCCCGAAACGGACAGACCTTCGGGACCCAGTACTTC. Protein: CASSRNGQTFGTQYF.

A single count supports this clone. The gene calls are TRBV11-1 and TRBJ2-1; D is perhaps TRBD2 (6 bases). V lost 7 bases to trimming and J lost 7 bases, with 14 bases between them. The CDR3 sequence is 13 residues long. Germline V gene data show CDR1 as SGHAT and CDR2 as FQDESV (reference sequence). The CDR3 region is CASKGPAGNEQFF. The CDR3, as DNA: TGTGCCAGCAAAGGGCCTGCGGGGAATGAGCAGTTCTTC. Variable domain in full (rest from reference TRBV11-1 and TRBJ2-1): EAEVAQSPRYKITEKSQAVAFWCDPISGHATLYWYRQILGQGPELLVQFQDESVVDDSQLPKDRFSAERLKGVDSTLKIQPAELGDSAMYLCASKGPAGNEQFFGPGTRLTVL.